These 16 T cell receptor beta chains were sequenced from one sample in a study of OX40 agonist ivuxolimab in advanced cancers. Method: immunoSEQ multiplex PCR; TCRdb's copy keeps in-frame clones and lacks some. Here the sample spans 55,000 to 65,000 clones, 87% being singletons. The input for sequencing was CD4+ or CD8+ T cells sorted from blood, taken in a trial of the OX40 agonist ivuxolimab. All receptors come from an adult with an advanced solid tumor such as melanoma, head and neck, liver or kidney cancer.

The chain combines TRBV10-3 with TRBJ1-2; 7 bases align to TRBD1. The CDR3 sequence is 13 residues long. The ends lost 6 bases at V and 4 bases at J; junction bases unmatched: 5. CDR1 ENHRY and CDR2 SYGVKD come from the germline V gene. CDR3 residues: CAISDRAAYGYTF. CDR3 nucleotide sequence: TGTGCCATCAGCGACAGGGCCGCCTATGGCTACACCTTC.

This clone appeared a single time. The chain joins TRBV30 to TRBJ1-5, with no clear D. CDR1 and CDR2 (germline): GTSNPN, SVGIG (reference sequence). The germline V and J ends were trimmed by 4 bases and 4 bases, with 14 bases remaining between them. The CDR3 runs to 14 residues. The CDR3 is CAWNKSPGNQPQHF. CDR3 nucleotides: TGTGCCTGGAACAAATCCCCGGGGAATCAGCCCCAGCATTTT.

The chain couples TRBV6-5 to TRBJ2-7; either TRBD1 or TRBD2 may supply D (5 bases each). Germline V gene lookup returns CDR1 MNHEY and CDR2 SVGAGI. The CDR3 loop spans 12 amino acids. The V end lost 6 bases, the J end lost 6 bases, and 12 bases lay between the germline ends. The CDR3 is CASSPGTTEQYF. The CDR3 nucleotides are TGTGCCAGCAGCCCCGGGACGACCGAGCAGTACTTC.

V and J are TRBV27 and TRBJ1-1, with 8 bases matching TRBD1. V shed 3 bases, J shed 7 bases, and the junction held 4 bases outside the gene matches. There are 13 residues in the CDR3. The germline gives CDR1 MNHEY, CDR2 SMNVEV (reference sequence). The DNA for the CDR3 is TGTGCCAGCAGTTTTAACAGGGGGAGTGAAGCTTTCTTT. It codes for CASSFNRGSEAFF.

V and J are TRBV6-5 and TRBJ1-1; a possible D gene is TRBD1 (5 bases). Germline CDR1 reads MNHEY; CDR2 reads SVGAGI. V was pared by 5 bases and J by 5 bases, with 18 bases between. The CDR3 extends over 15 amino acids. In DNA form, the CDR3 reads TGTGCCAGCAGTCGGCCAGGACAAGGGAGGACTGAAGCTTTCTTT. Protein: CASSRPGQGRTEAFF.

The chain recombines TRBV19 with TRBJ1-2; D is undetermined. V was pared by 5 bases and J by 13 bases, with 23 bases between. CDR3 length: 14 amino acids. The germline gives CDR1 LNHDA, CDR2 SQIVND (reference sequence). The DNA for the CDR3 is TGTGCCAGTAGTTCGACCTCAGGACCCTTGGATTTCACCTTC. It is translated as CASSSTSGPLDFTF.

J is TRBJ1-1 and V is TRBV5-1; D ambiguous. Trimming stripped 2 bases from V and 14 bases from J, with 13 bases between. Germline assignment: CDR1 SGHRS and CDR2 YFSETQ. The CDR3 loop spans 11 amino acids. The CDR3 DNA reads TGCGCCAGCAGCTTCGGCGCAGACTGGTTCTTT. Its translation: CASSFGADWFF. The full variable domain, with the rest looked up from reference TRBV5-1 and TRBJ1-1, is KAGVTQTPRYLIKTRGQQVTLSCSPISGHRSVSWYQQTPGQGLQFLFEYFSETQRNKGNFPGRFSGRQFSNSRSEMNVSTLELGDSALYLCASSFGADWFFGQGTRLTVV.

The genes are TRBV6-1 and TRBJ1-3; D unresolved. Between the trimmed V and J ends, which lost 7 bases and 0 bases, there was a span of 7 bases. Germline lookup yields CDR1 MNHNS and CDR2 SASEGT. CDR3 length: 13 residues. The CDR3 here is CASIWDSGNTIYF. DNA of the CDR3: TGTGCCAGCATCTGGGACTCTGGAAACACCATATATTTT.

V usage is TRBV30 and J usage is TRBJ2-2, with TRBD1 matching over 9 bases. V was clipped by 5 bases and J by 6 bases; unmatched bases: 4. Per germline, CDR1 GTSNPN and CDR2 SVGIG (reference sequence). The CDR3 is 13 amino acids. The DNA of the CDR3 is TGTGCCTGGCTGAGACAGGGGGCCGGGGAGCTGTTTTTT. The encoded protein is CAWLRQGAGELFF. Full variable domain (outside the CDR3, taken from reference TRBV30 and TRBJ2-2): SQTIHQWPATLVQPVGSPLSLECTVEGTSNPNLYWYRQAAGRGLQLLFYSVGIGQISSEVPQNLSASRPQDRQFILSSKKLLLSDSGFYLCAWLRQGAGELFFGEGSRLTVL.

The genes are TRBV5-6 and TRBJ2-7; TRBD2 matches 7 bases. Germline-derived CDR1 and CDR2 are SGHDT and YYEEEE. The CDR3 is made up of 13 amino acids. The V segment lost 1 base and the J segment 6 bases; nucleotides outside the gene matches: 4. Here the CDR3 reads CASSLLGTTEQYF. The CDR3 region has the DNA TGTGCCAGCAGCTTGCTCGGGACTACCGAGCAGTACTTC.

This CDR3 is CATQQQYNSPLHF. CDR3 in DNA: TGTGCCACCCAGCAACAGTATAATTCACCCCTCCACTTT. The V call is TRBV10-3, the J call TRBJ1-6; D not certain. V lost 10 bases to trimming and J lost 4 bases, with 11 bases between them. The CDR3 covers 13 residues. In germline, CDR1 is ENHRY, CDR2 SYGVKD.

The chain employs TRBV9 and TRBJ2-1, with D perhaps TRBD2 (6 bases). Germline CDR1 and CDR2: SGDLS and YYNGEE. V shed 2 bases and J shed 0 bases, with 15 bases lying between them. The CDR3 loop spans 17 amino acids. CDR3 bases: TGTGCCAGCAGCGTCAAAGGGGACTTCAGCTCCTACAATGAGCAGTTCTTC. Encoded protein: CASSVKGDFSSYNEQFF.

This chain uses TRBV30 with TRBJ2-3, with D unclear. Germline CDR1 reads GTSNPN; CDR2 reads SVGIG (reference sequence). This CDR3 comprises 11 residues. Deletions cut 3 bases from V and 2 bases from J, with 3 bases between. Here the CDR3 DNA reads TGTGCCTGGAGGATCACAGATACGCAGTATTTT. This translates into CAWRITDTQYF.

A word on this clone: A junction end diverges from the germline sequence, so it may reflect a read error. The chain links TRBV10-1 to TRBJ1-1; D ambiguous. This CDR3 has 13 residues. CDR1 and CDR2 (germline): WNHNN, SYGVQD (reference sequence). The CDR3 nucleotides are TGCGCCAGCAGTGAGAGGAGGAACGCTGAAGCTTTCTTT. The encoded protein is CASSERRNAEAFF.

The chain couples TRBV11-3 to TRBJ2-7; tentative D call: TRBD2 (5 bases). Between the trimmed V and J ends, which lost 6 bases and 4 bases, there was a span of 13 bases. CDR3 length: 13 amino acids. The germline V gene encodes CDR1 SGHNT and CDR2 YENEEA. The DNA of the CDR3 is TGTGCCAGCAGTTACGGACTGTTATACGAGCAGTACTTC. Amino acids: CASSYGLLYEQYF.

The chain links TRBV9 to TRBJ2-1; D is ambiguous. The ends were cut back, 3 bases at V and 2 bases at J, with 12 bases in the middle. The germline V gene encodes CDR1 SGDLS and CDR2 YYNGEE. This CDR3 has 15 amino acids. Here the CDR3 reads CASSAIGEAYNEQFF. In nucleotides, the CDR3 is TGTGCCAGCAGCGCGATTGGTGAAGCCTACAATGAGCAGTTCTTC.